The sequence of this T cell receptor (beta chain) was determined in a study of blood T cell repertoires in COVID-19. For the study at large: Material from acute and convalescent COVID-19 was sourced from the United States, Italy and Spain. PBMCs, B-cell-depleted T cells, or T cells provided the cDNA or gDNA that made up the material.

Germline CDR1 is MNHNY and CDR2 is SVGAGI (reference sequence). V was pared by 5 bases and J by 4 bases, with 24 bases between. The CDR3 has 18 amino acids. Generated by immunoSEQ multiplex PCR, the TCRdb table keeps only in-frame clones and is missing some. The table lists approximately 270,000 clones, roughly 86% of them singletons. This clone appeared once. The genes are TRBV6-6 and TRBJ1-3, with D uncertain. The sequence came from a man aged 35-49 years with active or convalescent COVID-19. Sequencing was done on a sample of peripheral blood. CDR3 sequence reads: CASSHGYGNMEGGNTIYF. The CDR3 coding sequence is TGTGCCAGCAGTCACGGGTACGGCAACATGGAAGGAGGAAACACCATATATTTT.